The T cell receptor (beta chain) under discussion was sequenced for a study of blood T cell repertoires in COVID-19. Overall study context: PBMCs, B-cell-depleted T cells, or T cells provided the cDNA or gDNA that made up the material.

Repertoires were generated with immunoSEQ multiplex PCR, while TCRdb's copy carries only in-frame clones and drops some. The sample holds more than 150,000 clones; more than 80% are singletons and the top ten take about 7%. Trimming took 4 bases from V and 5 from J; bases not matched to a gene: 12. CDR3 length: 16 residues. From germline, CDR1 is LGHDT and CDR2 YNNKEL (reference sequence). The sequenced material came from peripheral blood. The source of this sequence is a human donor in a cohort sampled during active COVID-19. The chain links TRBV3-1 (or the pseudogene TRBV3-2) to TRBJ2-7, with TRBD1 identical over 9 bases. The CDR3 DNA is TGTGCCAGCAGCCTAAGTCCCGGGACAGGGTTCCACGAGCAGTACTTC. Amino acid sequence: CASSLSPGTGFHEQYF.